Each of the 32 T cell receptor beta chains below was sequenced from the same sample in a study of T cell changes during pregnancy in multiple sclerosis. Assay used: immunoSEQ multiplex PCR; TCRdb lists only in-frame clones, some missing. The repertoire holds 25,000 to 35,000 clones, with about 91% as singletons. Sequencing used CD8+ T cells from peripheral blood mononuclear cells, obtained in the second trimester of pregnancy. The receptor source for this set is a female donor with multiple sclerosis, enrolled in a pregnancy study.

The rearrangement uses TRBV7-9 and TRBJ2-1; 7 nucleotides line up with TRBD2. The V and J ends lost 5 bases and 3 bases, in that order; junction bases with no gene match: 10. The CDR3 has 16 residues. Looked up from germline, CDR1 is SEHNR and CDR2 is FQNEAQ (reference sequence). CDR3 in DNA: TGTGCCAGCAGCCCCCGGGTCGGGACTATCTACAATGAGCAGTTCTTC. Protein product: CASSPRVGTIYNEQFF.

The V and J genes are TRBV9 and TRBJ2-2; no firm D call. Trimming left V 0 bases short and J 3 bases short, with 12 bases between. CDR3 size: 16 residues. Germline assignment: CDR1 SGDLS and CDR2 YYNGEE. DNA of the CDR3: TGTGCCAGCAGCGTAGTACGCGGAGACGACACCGGGGAGCTGTTTTTT. Its translation: CASSVVRGDDTGELFF.

This chain links TRBV7-9 with TRBJ1-2; no clear D. V lost 4 bases and J lost 8, with 14 bases in between. The CDR3 sequence is 13 residues long. The germline gives CDR1 SEHNR, CDR2 FQNEAQ (reference sequence). CDR3 sequence (DNA): TGTGCCAGCAGCTCCCCGACGGGAGGCGGCTACACCTTC. It yields the protein CASSSPTGGGYTF.

V gene TRBV9 combines with J gene TRBJ1-5; unclear D gene. The CDR3 has 14 residues. From germline, CDR1 is SGDLS and CDR2 YYNGEE. Between the trimmed V and J ends, which lost 6 bases and 0 bases, there was a span of 10 bases. The CDR3 protein is CASNAGNSNQPQHF. The CDR3 nucleotides read TGTGCCAGCAACGCCGGGAATAGCAATCAGCCCCAGCATTTT.

The chain joins TRBV4-1 to TRBJ2-1; the match to TRBD2 covers 7 bases. Germline CDR1 MGHRA, CDR2 YSYEKL. The CDR3 has 16 amino acids. V was clipped by 0 bases and J by 2 bases; unmatched bases: 4. Here the CDR3 reads CASSQDGLAAYNEQFF. Written as DNA, the CDR3 is TGCGCCAGCAGCCAAGATGGGCTAGCGGCCTACAATGAGCAGTTCTTC.

The CDR3: CASSKQGLLTDTQYF. CDR3 nucleotides: TGTGCCAGCTCTAAGCAGGGGCTCCTCACAGATACGCAGTATTTT. The chain links TRBV19 to TRBJ2-3, with TRBD1 as a possible D gene (6 bases). The CDR3 spans 15 residues. The V gene lost 9 bases and the J gene lost 2 bases, with 18 bases spanning the gap. Germline CDR1 is LNHDA and CDR2 is SQIVND (reference sequence).

This chain uses TRBV7-9 with TRBJ2-3, with TRBD1 matching 9 bases. Germline V gene data show CDR1 as SEHNR and CDR2 as FQNEAQ (reference sequence). The length of the CDR3 is 16 residues. With V trimmed by 6 bases and J by 1 base, 8 bases remained unmatched. CDR3 loop: CASRAPGQGRTDTQYF. Written as DNA, the CDR3 is TGTGCCAGCAGGGCACCGGGACAGGGTCGCACAGATACGCAGTATTTT.

This chain joins TRBV29-1 and TRBJ2-1; TRBD2 is a possible D gene (6 bases). The CDR3 runs to 13 residues. Germline CDR1 is SQVTM and CDR2 is ANQGSEA. V gave up 3 bases and J gave up 1 base, with 7 bases separating them. CDR3 coding DNA: TGCAGCGTTGAGGGAGGATCCTACAATGAGCAGTTCTTC. Translated, it gives CSVEGGSYNEQFF.

This clone was seen a single time. The chain couples TRBV7-9 to TRBJ1-1; 7 positions agree with TRBD1. V was clipped by 5 bases and J by 6 bases; unmatched bases: 3. Germline loops: CDR1 SEHNR, CDR2 FQNEAQ (reference sequence). The CDR3 runs 12 residues. CDR3 DNA: TGTGCCAGCAGCGCCGACAGGGCTGAAGCTTTCTTT. Encoded protein: CASSADRAEAFF.

This clone has just one count. V is TRBV27 and J is TRBJ2-2; TRBD1 agrees at 7 bases. The CDR3 has 17 residues. Germline V CDR1 and CDR2: MNHEY, SMNVEV (reference sequence). With 6 bases clipped from V and 2 bases from J, the junction kept 12 bases outside the gene matches. The CDR3 bases are TGTGCCAGCAGCATACAGGGGTCCCAGGCCAACACCGGGGAGCTGTTTTTT. It encodes CASSIQGSQANTGELFF.

V and J are TRBV4-1 and TRBJ1-5; D uncertain. CDR1 is MGHRA, CDR2 YSYEKL, per germline. V gave up 3 bases and J gave up 4 bases, with 10 bases separating them. This CDR3 contains 14 residues. This CDR3 is CASSQPGDNQPQHF. Written as DNA, the CDR3 is TGCGCCAGCAGCCAGCCCGGAGATAATCAGCCCCAGCATTTT.

CDR3 region: CASSIAASSGGYTF. The CDR3 DNA reads TGTGCCAGTAGTATAGCGGCAAGTTCGGGTGGCTACACCTTC. The chain links TRBV19 to TRBJ1-2; D gene ambiguous. The CDR3 runs 14 residues. Trimming cost V 1 base and J 7 bases, with 13 bases left between them. In germline, CDR1 is LNHDA, CDR2 SQIVND (reference sequence).

The V gene is TRBV5-4, the J gene TRBJ2-1; D remains unclear. Germline CDR1 and CDR2: SGHNT and YYREEE (reference sequence). V lost 0 bases and J 7 bases, leaving 8 bases between the germline ends. CDR3 size: 13 residues. The CDR3 loop is CASSLDYLNEQFF. In nucleotides, the CDR3 is TGTGCCAGCAGCTTGGACTATCTGAATGAGCAGTTCTTC.

The chain has TRBV30 and TRBJ1-1, with 8 bases aligning to TRBD1. The CDR3 has 15 amino acids. The germline V gene has CDR1 GTSNPN and CDR2 SVGIG (reference sequence). Germline trimming cut 0 bases from V and 5 bases from J; bases unmatched to any gene: 8. CDR3 loop: CAWSVEAGGWTEAFF. The DNA for the CDR3 is TGTGCCTGGAGTGTAGAGGCAGGGGGCTGGACTGAAGCTTTCTTT.

Only one count was recorded for this clone. The chain joins TRBV5-6 to TRBJ2-3; unclear D gene. This CDR3 region has 13 residues. Germline CDR1 is SGHDT and CDR2 is YYEEEE. V was clipped by 0 bases and J by 2 bases, with 4 bases between them. The CDR3 loop is CASSLDITDTQYF. CDR3 nucleotide sequence: TGTGCCAGCAGCTTGGATATCACAGATACGCAGTATTTT.

The CDR3 coding sequence is TGCGCCAGCAGCCAAGTATCGACAGGGGCTAATGAAAAACTGTTTTTT. The encoded protein is CASSQVSTGANEKLFF. The chain has TRBV4-1 and TRBJ1-4; 8 bases agree with TRBD1. After removal of 1 base from V and 3 bases from J, the junction contained 4 bases not matched to a gene. CDR3 size: 16 residues. Germline CDR1 and CDR2: MGHRA and YSYEKL.

CDR3 bases: TGCGCCAGCAGCTTTAGCGGCTATCGGGGTATCTCCTACAATGAGCAGTTCTTC. Translation gives CASSFSGYRGISYNEQFF. This chain links TRBV5-1 with TRBJ2-1; TRBD2 is a possible D gene (6 bases). The germline V gene encodes CDR1 SGHRS and CDR2 YFSETQ. Trimming stripped 2 bases from V and 0 bases from J, with 18 bases between. The CDR3 runs to 18 residues.

The chain couples TRBV9 to TRBJ2-2; 9 bases are a match to TRBD1. Germline-derived CDR1 and CDR2 are SGDLS and YYNGEE. The CDR3 spans 17 residues. J lost 0 bases, V lost 3 bases, and 6 bases had no gene match. CDR3 coding DNA: TGTGCCAGCAGCGCCAGGAGACAGGGGGCGAACACCGGGGAGCTGTTTTTT. This translates into CASSARRQGANTGELFF.

This rearrangement joins TRBV29-1 to TRBJ1-2, with D maybe TRBD1 (6 bases). This CDR3 has 13 amino acids. Trimming cost V 6 bases and J 0 bases, with 11 bases left between them. The germline V gene encodes CDR1 SQVTM and CDR2 ANQGSEA. CDR3 residues: CSVSGAANYGYTF. The CDR3 DNA reads as TGCAGCGTGTCAGGGGCTGCTAACTATGGCTACACCTTC.

The genes are TRBV4-2 and TRBJ1-2; 7 nucleotides agree with TRBD1. This CDR3 contains 14 residues. V shed 7 bases, J shed 6 bases, and the junction held 11 bases outside the gene matches. The germline CDR1 and CDR2 sequences are LGHNA and YNFKEQ. The CDR3 loop reads CASTPGRDSDGYTF. The CDR3, as DNA: TGTGCCAGCACCCCCGGCCGGGACAGCGATGGCTACACCTTC.

The chain carries TRBV7-2 and TRBJ2-2, with 8 bases matching TRBD2. This CDR3 is built from 15 residues. The germline gives CDR1 SGHTA, CDR2 FQGNSA. V lost 4 bases, J lost 5 bases, and 6 bases stayed unmatched. CDR3 protein: CASSWGLEVTGELFF. The DNA for the CDR3 is TGTGCCAGCAGCTGGGGACTAGAAGTTACCGGGGAGCTGTTTTTT.

The chain carries TRBV27 and TRBJ2-1; 7 nucleotides align to TRBD2. This CDR3 has 17 amino acids. The germline V gene encodes CDR1 MNHEY and CDR2 SMNVEV (reference sequence). The V and J ends lost 2 bases and 9 bases, in that order; junction bases with no gene match: 16. The CDR3: CASSLALGAGRRGEQFF. The CDR3 DNA follows: TGTGCCAGCAGTTTAGCCCTCGGAGCGGGACGGAGAGGTGAGCAGTTCTTC.

The chain recombines TRBV9 with TRBJ2-2, with TRBD2 matching over 15 bases. With V trimmed by 4 bases and J by 3 bases, 4 bases remained unmatched. This CDR3 contains 17 residues. Germline lookup yields CDR1 SGDLS and CDR2 YYNGEE. The CDR3: CASSFRTSGGDTGELFF. CDR3 nucleotides: TGTGCCAGCAGCTTTCGGACTAGCGGGGGGGACACCGGGGAGCTGTTTTTT.

The genes are TRBV27 and TRBJ1-2, with 9 nucleotides matching TRBD1. Trimming at V came to 6 bases and at J to 8 bases, leaving 10 bases not matched to a gene. Germline V gene lookup returns CDR1 MNHEY and CDR2 SMNVEV (reference sequence). CDR3 length: 14 amino acids. The CDR3 sequence: CASSDTGGRGGYTF. The CDR3 nucleotides read TGTGCCAGCAGCGATACAGGGGGCCGGGGGGGCTACACCTTC.

J is TRBJ2-3 and V is TRBV15; 7 nucleotides line up with TRBD2. The CDR3 has 17 residues. Looked up from germline, CDR1 is LNHNV and CDR2 is YYDKDF (reference sequence). Losses at the gene ends were 1 base for V and 0 bases for J; bases not matched to a gene: 7. CDR3 sequence (DNA): TGTGCCACCAGCAGAGGCACGGGGGGAGGTAGCACAGATACGCAGTATTTT. Protein sequence: CATSRGTGGGSTDTQYF.

The count of this clone is one. The chain has TRBV6-7 and TRBJ1-5; maybe TRBD1 (6 bases). TRBV6-7 is noted as an ORF with a role that remains uncertain. The CDR3 has 15 residues. The V end lost 2 bases, the J end lost 3 bases, and 11 bases lay between the germline ends. The CDR3 DNA reads as TGTGCCAGCAGTTACGAAGGACAGATCAATCAGCCCCAGCATTTT. It translates to CASSYEGQINQPQHF.

The chain uses TRBV7-6 and TRBJ2-7; no clear D. V was cut by 5 bases and J by 4 bases, with 27 bases left in between. Germline V gene data show CDR1 as SGHVS and CDR2 as FNYEAQ. The CDR3 is 18 amino acids. The CDR3 coding sequence is TGTGCCAGCAGCCCCCGCCCTCCTGCGAATACAGAACAGTACGAGCAGTACTTC. Encoded protein: CASSPRPPANTEQYEQYF.

The CDR3 sequence is CASSLFGAGTTYEQYF. The CDR3, as DNA: TGCGCCAGCAGCTTGTTCGGTGCCGGGACAACCTACGAGCAGTACTTC. This rearrangement joins TRBV5-1 to TRBJ2-7; a possible D gene is TRBD1 (6 bases). The germline CDR1 and CDR2 sequences are SGHRS and YFSETQ. This CDR3 has 16 amino acids. Deletions cut 1 base from V and 2 bases from J, with 16 bases between.

By proportion, this clone is medium-sized. The chain recombines TRBV2 with TRBJ1-1, with D unresolved. From germline, CDR1 is SNHLY and CDR2 FYNNEI. The V end lost 2 bases, the J end lost 1 base, and 11 bases lay between the germline ends. This CDR3 has 15 residues. The CDR3 loop reads CASSEITQENTEAFF. The CDR3 DNA reads TGTGCCAGCAGTGAAATAACGCAGGAGAACACTGAAGCTTTCTTT. Looking up the rest from reference TRBV2 and TRBJ1-1 gives the full variable domain: EPEVTQTPSHQVTQMGQEVILRCVPISNHLYFYWYRQILGQKVEFLVSFYNNEISEKSEIFDDQFSVERPDGSNFTLKIRSTKLEDSAMYFCASSEITQENTEAFFGQGTRLTVV.

CDR3 sequence (DNA): TGTGCCTGGAGTTCTCCCGGACTAGCGGGAGGGTACGAGCAGTACTTC. This encodes CAWSSPGLAGGYEQYF. The rearrangement joins TRBV30 to TRBJ2-7; the match to TRBD2 covers 15 bases. V gave up 2 bases and J gave up 4 bases; unmatched junction bases: 6. This CDR3 region has 16 residues. The germline V gene encodes CDR1 GTSNPN and CDR2 SVGIG (reference sequence).

The chain recombines TRBV5-6 with TRBJ2-7; 9 bases line up with TRBD1. The germline gives CDR1 SGHDT, CDR2 YYEEEE. This CDR3 spans 14 amino acids. Trimming cost V 4 bases and J 2 bases; bases outside gene matches: 4. CDR3 bases: TGTGCCAGCAGCCAGACAGGGGGTGCCTACGAGCAGTACTTC. Residues: CASSQTGGAYEQYF. The full variable domain, its missing parts supplied by reference TRBV5-6 and TRBJ2-7, is DAGVTQSPTHLIKTRGQQVTLRCSPKSGHDTVSWYQQALGQGPQFIFQYYEEEERQRGNFPDRFSGHQFPNYSSELNVNALLLGDSALYLCASSQTGGAYEQYFGPGTRLTVT.

V usage is TRBV7-6 and J usage is TRBJ2-2; TRBD2 matches 11 bases. Trimming removed 5 bases from V and 3 bases from J; junction bases left unmatched: 8. The CDR3 sequence is 17 residues long. The germline CDR1 and CDR2 sequences are SGHVS and FNYEAQ. The CDR3 sequence is CASSQIPGLADTGELFF. The CDR3 DNA sequence: TGTGCCAGCAGCCAGATCCCGGGACTAGCGGACACCGGGGAGCTGTTTTTT.